The 29 T cell receptor beta chains presented below share a single source sample, sequenced in a study of tumor T cells in aggressive B-cell lymphoma. This table comes from immunoSEQ multiplex PCR, and its TCRdb copy is limited to in-frame clones, with some not included. The profile shows over 2,500 clones, roughly 89% of them singletons. Sequenced material: tumor tissue. These receptors were taken from an adult with diffuse large B cell lymphoma.

The V and J genes are TRBV10-3 and TRBJ2-2, with D tentatively TRBD1 (5 bases). This CDR3 comprises 14 residues. The V gene lost 6 bases and the J gene lost 3 bases, with 11 bases spanning the gap. CDR1 and CDR2 from the germline V gene are ENHRY and SYGVKD. CDR3 in amino acids: CAIRGTGDTGELFF. The DNA of the CDR3 is TGTGCCATCAGGGGAACAGGAGACACCGGGGAGCTGTTTTTT.

This rearrangement joins TRBV7-9 to TRBJ2-5; 9 positions agree with TRBD1. J was trimmed by 5 bases and V by 8 bases; bases with no gene match: 9. Germline V gene data show CDR1 as SEHNR and CDR2 as FQNEAQ (reference sequence). CDR3 size: 14 residues. In DNA form, the CDR3 reads TGTGCCAGCGGAAAAACAGGGGGCGGGGAGACCCAGTACTTC. It is translated as CASGKTGGGETQYF. Supplemented by reference TRBV7-9 and TRBJ2-5, the full variable domain reads DTGVSQNPRHKITKRGQNVTFRCDPISEHNRLYWYRQTLGQGPEFLTYFQNEAQLEKSRLLSDRFSAERPKGSFSTLEIQRTEQGDSAMYLCASGKTGGGETQYFGPGTRLLVL.

The rearrangement links TRBV18 to TRBJ1-4; D gene uncertain. CDR1 is KGHSH and CDR2 is LQKENI in the germline V gene. Trimming removed 3 bases from V and 12 bases from J, with 14 bases in between. The CDR3 length is 13 residues. Written as DNA, the CDR3 is TGTGCCAGCTCACCTCTCCCCGGTGAGCAACTGTTTTTT. Amino acids: CASSPLPGEQLFF.

The V and J genes are TRBV18 and TRBJ2-7, with 10 bases fitting TRBD1. Germline trimming cut 3 bases from V and 5 bases from J; bases unmatched to any gene: 7. The CDR3 runs to 15 residues. Germline CDR1 is KGHSH and CDR2 is LQKENI. DNA of the CDR3: TGTGCCAGCTCACCTCGACAGGGGGCTAACGACGAGCAGTACTTC. Translation: CASSPRQGANDEQYF.

The chain couples TRBV18 to TRBJ1-1; D unclear. CDR3 size: 19 residues. In germline, CDR1 is KGHSH, CDR2 LQKENI. V lost 2 bases and J 1 base, leaving 23 bases between the germline ends. Here the CDR3 DNA reads TGTGCCAGCTCACCAATAACCCTCAGACCCCAGGTACCGAACACTGAAGCTTTCTTT. It translates to CASSPITLRPQVPNTEAFF. Based on the CDR3 plus reference TRBV18 and TRBJ1-1, the full variable domain is NAGVMQNPRHLVRRRGQEARLRCSPMKGHSHVYWYRQLPEEGLKFMVYLQKENIIDESGMPKERFSAEFPKEGPSILRIQQVVRGDSAAYFCASSPITLRPQVPNTEAFFGQGTRLTVV.

CDR3 in amino acids: CASSGEGGQPQHF. The CDR3 DNA is TGTGCCAGCAGTGGGGAGGGGGGGCAGCCCCAGCATTTT. The J gene is TRBJ1-5, the V gene TRBV6-1, with D perhaps TRBD1 (6 bases). CDR1 is MNHNS and CDR2 is SASEGT in the germline V gene. The CDR3 consists of 13 residues. Trimming removed 4 bases from V and 7 bases from J, with 11 bases in between.

This clone occurred once. The V gene is TRBV7-3, the J gene TRBJ2-3; D is perhaps TRBD1 (7 bases). Germline CDR1 SGHTA, CDR2 FQGTGA. This CDR3 has 16 residues. Trimming took off 5 bases at V and 4 bases at J, with 19 bases between the two ends. CDR3 region: CASSRQGGFSADTQYF. CDR3 DNA sequence: TGTGCCAGCAGCCGGCAGGGGGGCTTTAGCGCAGATACGCAGTATTTT.

This chain joins TRBV11-2 and TRBJ2-3; TRBD1 might be the D (6 bases). CDR3 length: 14 amino acids. V lost 8 bases and J 6 bases, leaving 18 bases between the germline ends. From germline, CDR1 is SGHAT and CDR2 FQNNGV. CDR3 amino acids: CASGMLGAKDTQYF. DNA of the CDR3: TGTGCCAGCGGCATGCTGGGGGCAAAGGATACGCAGTATTTT.

The V gene is TRBV6-6, the J gene TRBJ1-6, with D possibly being TRBD1 (5 bases). Trimming stripped 7 bases from V and 7 bases from J, with 20 bases between. The CDR3 runs to 16 residues. Per the germline V gene, CDR1 is MNHNY and CDR2 is SVGAGI (reference sequence). The CDR3: CASTLGSGGGNSPLHF. In DNA form, the CDR3 reads TGTGCCAGCACCCTAGGATCGGGGGGAGGCAATTCACCCCTCCACTTT.

This clone was counted once. The V gene is TRBV6-5, the J gene TRBJ2-5; TRBD2 might be the D (6 bases). The germline gives CDR1 MNHEY, CDR2 SVGAGI. The germline V and J ends were trimmed by 0 bases and 2 bases, with 13 bases remaining between them. The CDR3 runs to 16 residues. The CDR3 nucleotides read TGTGCCAGCAGTTACTCGGAGGGAGAGGGTCAAGAGACCCAGTACTTC. Translation gives CASSYSEGEGQETQYF.

V usage is TRBV19 and J usage is TRBJ2-2; 7 positions match TRBD2. V shed 4 bases and J 6 bases; nucleotides not matched to a gene: 8. Germline CDR1 LNHDA, CDR2 SQIVND (reference sequence). The CDR3 is made up of 15 amino acids. The CDR3 is CASSSRTRDAGELFF. CDR3 bases: TGTGCCAGTAGTAGCAGGACTAGGGACGCCGGGGAGCTGTTTTTT. Full variable domain (remainder filled in from reference TRBV19 and TRBJ2-2): DGGITQSPKYLFRKEGQNVTLSCEQNLNHDAMYWYRQDPGQGLRLIYYSQIVNDFQKGDIAEGYSVSREKKESFPLTVTSAQKNPTAFYLCASSSRTRDAGELFFGEGSRLTVL.

This sequence joins TRBV7-8 and TRBJ2-5, with D possibly TRBD2 on 6 matching bases. The J call may be incorrect, as the DNA end agrees better with TRBJ2-7. The germline V gene has CDR1 SGHVS and CDR2 FQNEAQ. The CDR3 has 13 residues. The CDR3: CASSSREAGEQYF. The CDR3 DNA reads TGTGCCAGCAGCTCCAGGGAAGCGGGCGAGCAGTACTTC.

This clone has more than one count but fewer than ten. The chain combines TRBV18 with TRBJ2-5; D is possibly TRBD1 (6 bases). CDR3 length: 13 residues. V shed 3 bases and J shed 1 base, with 6 bases lying between them. Germline V CDR1 and CDR2: KGHSH, LQKENI. The CDR3 region is CASSPGAQETQYF. As DNA, the CDR3 is TGTGCCAGCTCACCGGGGGCCCAAGAGACCCAGTACTTC. Complete variable domain (other parts from reference TRBV18 and TRBJ2-5): NAGVMQNPRHLVRRRGQEARLRCSPMKGHSHVYWYRQLPEEGLKFMVYLQKENIIDESGMPKERFSAEFPKEGPSILRIQQVVRGDSAAYFCASSPGAQETQYFGPGTRLLVL.

This clone was counted once. V usage is TRBV6-1 and J usage is TRBJ1-1; 7 bases fit TRBD1. The CDR3 runs to 13 residues. CDR1 and CDR2 (germline): MNHNS, SASEGT. V dropped 8 bases and J dropped 1; count of bases not matched to a gene: 4. In nucleotides, the CDR3 is TGTGCCAGCGGGACAGTTCGGAACACTGAAGCTTTCTTT. Protein product: CASGTVRNTEAFF.

The DNA for the CDR3 is TGCGCCAGCAGCTTGGCCTCGTCCAGCACAGATACGCAGTATTTT. Translation gives CASSLASSSTDTQYF. This chain connects TRBV5-1 to TRBJ2-3; D unresolved. The CDR3 spans 15 residues. Germline values: CDR1 SGHRS, CDR2 YFSETQ. The ends were cut back, 0 bases at V and 0 bases at J, with 8 bases in the middle.

The rearrangement links TRBV30 to TRBJ1-1, with D possibly being TRBD1 (6 bases). Germline CDR1 reads GTSNPN; CDR2 reads SVGIG (reference sequence). The CDR3 is made up of 14 amino acids. Trimming took off 6 bases at V and 2 bases at J, with 16 bases between the two ends. For the CDR3, the DNA is TGTGCCTGTCCTAGAAGGGGGTCAAACACTGAAGCTTTCTTT. Translating gives CACPRRGSNTEAFF.

The chain joins TRBV18 to TRBJ2-2; D possibly corresponds to TRBD2 (6 bases). Germline V gene data show CDR1 as KGHSH and CDR2 as LQKENI. CDR3 length: 15 amino acids. Between the trimmed V and J ends, which lost 2 bases and 1 base, there was a span of 8 bases. CDR3 sequence (DNA): TGTGCCAGCTCACCATTAGCGGAGAACACCGGGGAGCTGTTTTTT. It specifies CASSPLAENTGELFF.

The genes are TRBV19 and TRBJ1-4; D is uncertain. Germline V gene lookup returns CDR1 LNHDA and CDR2 SQIVND (reference sequence). V was clipped by 8 bases and J by 3 bases, with 10 bases between them. The CDR3 runs 13 residues. This CDR3 reads CASGSGANEKLFF. For the CDR3, the DNA is TGTGCCAGTGGGTCGGGAGCTAATGAAAAACTGTTTTTT.

This clone was found a few times. This chain connects TRBV10-3 to TRBJ2-4; no clear D. This CDR3 is built from 15 residues. Per germline, CDR1 ENHRY and CDR2 SYGVKD. CDR3 sequence (DNA): TGTGCTTCCAAGGAAGCAGGAACAGCCAAAAACATTCAGTACTTC. Protein product: CASKEAGTAKNIQYF.

The chain joins TRBV30 to TRBJ2-3, with 8 nucleotides matching TRBD2. Trimming cost V 5 bases and J 4 bases; bases outside gene matches: 5. This CDR3 region has 13 residues. The germline V gene has CDR1 GTSNPN and CDR2 SVGIG (reference sequence). The CDR3 DNA sequence: TGTGCCTGGTCGGGACTAGGGTCAGATACGCAGTATTTT. It codes for CAWSGLGSDTQYF.

The V and J genes are TRBV27 and TRBJ2-1; tentative D call: TRBD2 (7 bases). CDR3 length: 13 residues. Trimming took off 6 bases at V and 4 bases at J, with 10 bases between the two ends. Germline V gene sequence: CDR1 MNHEY, CDR2 SMNVEV (reference sequence). The CDR3 spells CASRGGGYNEQFF. CDR3 DNA sequence: TGTGCCAGCAGAGGGGGGGGTTACAATGAGCAGTTCTTC.

This chain connects TRBV11-3 to TRBJ2-5; the match to TRBD1 covers 7 bases. The junction had 3 bases not matched to a gene; V was cut back by 0 bases and J by 5 bases. Germline CDR1 and CDR2: SGHNT and YENEEA. This CDR3 spans 14 amino acids. In DNA, the CDR3 is TGTGCCAGCAGCTTAGAAGACAGGGATGAGACCCAGTACTTC. It is translated as CASSLEDRDETQYF.

DNA of the CDR3: TGCAGCGTTGCCCAGGATGGCTACACCTTC. Translated, it gives CSVAQDGYTF. This chain connects TRBV29-1 to TRBJ1-2, with D unresolved. CDR1 and CDR2 from the germline V gene are SQVTM and ANQGSEA. The CDR3 is made up of 10 amino acids. The V end lost 4 bases, the J end lost 6 bases, and 6 bases lay between the germline ends.

Here the CDR3 reads CASSSRGTGEVNEQFF. The CDR3, as DNA: TGTGCCAGCAGCTCGCGGGGGACAGGTGAAGTTAATGAGCAGTTCTTC. The V and J genes are TRBV11-3 and TRBJ2-1; TRBD1 might be the D (8 bases). The V gene lost 4 bases and the J gene lost 7 bases, with 20 bases spanning the gap. Germline values: CDR1 SGHNT, CDR2 YENEEA. The CDR3 length is 16 residues.

V is TRBV15 and J is TRBJ2-7; D call uncertain. This CDR3 spans 14 amino acids. Trimming stripped 1 base from V and 5 bases from J, with 12 bases between. In germline, CDR1 is LNHNV, CDR2 YYDKDF (reference sequence). CDR3 protein: CATSRVRGFDEQYV. The CDR3 coding sequence is TGTGCCACCAGCAGAGTTAGAGGTTTCGACGAGCAGTACGTC.

This clone was counted a single time. The chain couples TRBV28 to TRBJ2-6; D call uncertain. The CDR3 consists of 12 residues. Per the germline V gene, CDR1 is MDHEN and CDR2 is SYDVKM. V was pared by 10 bases and J by 1 base, with 5 bases between. The CDR3 region has the DNA TGTGCCACGTCGTCTGGGGCCAACGTCCTGACTTTC. Its translation is CATSSGANVLTF.

The V gene is TRBV29-1, the J gene TRBJ2-7; weak D call: TRBD1 (5 bases). V dropped 6 bases and J dropped 2 bases, with 8 bases sitting between them. Germline CDR1 SQVTM, CDR2 ANQGSEA. The CDR3 length is 11 residues. CDR3 sequence reads: CSVQGAYEQYF. Written as DNA, the CDR3 is TGCAGCGTCCAAGGGGCCTACGAGCAGTACTTC.

This rearrangement joins TRBV27 to TRBJ2-7; TRBD1 matches at 8 bases. The germline CDR1 and CDR2 sequences are MNHEY and SMNVEV (reference sequence). J was trimmed by 2 bases and V by 5 bases; bases with no gene match: 5. The CDR3 is 14 amino acids. DNA of the CDR3: TGTGCCAGCAGTCCGACAGGGGTTCCCTACGAGCAGTACTTC. Protein product: CASSPTGVPYEQYF.

The chain combines TRBV7-6 with TRBJ2-5; a weak D match, TRBD1 (5 bases). Germline CDR1 reads SGHVS; CDR2 reads FNYEAQ. V lost 9 bases and J 4 bases, leaving 9 bases between the germline ends. The CDR3 has 11 amino acids. CDR3 sequence: CASRQGETQYF. The DNA of the CDR3 is TGTGCCAGTAGGCAGGGAGAGACCCAGTACTTC.